This paragraph covers one TCR beta chain sequence. The J segment lost 2 bases and the V segment lost 2 bases, leaving 13 bases of the junction unmatched. CDR1 is LGHDT, CDR2 YNNKEL, per germline (reference sequence). This CDR3 region has 19 residues. The data derive from a study of blood T cell repertoires in COVID-19. Enrollees, about 18 to 95 years old, lived in 24 US areas. Here immunoSEQ multiplex PCR was the method, and the copy in TCRdb shows in-frame clones only, minus some. The repertoire holds 200,000 to 300,000 clones, with about 91% as singletons. V and J are TRBV3-1 (or the pseudogene TRBV3-2) and TRBJ1-2; 11 bases map to TRBD1. This clonotype was sampled from a woman in her 40s with acute COVID-19. Source material: PBMCs or T cells enriched from blood (not recorded which). The CDR3 reads CASSQQDRGPIFGNYGYTF. CDR3 in DNA: TGTGCCAGCAGCCAACAGGACAGGGGGCCGATATTCGGGAACTATGGCTACACCTTC.